Reported below is one TCR beta chain. Under the authors' procedure: Researchers report that nucleated cell counts were estimated from reference gene primer amplification. Using immunoSEQ multiplex PCR, the repertoire was profiled, and TCRdb retains in-frame clones only, with some absent. That table supplies the V and J calls and clone size; D and trimming were determined from the DNA. This table holds around 130,000 clones, 88% found once. Germline loops: CDR1 SGHRS, CDR2 YFSETQ. The CDR3 has 14 residues. V dropped 0 bases and J dropped 6; count of bases not matched to a gene: 2. The record originates from a study of blood T cell repertoires in COVID-19. The overall study: The United States, Italy and Spain supplied acute and convalescent COVID-19 samples. From T cells, B-cell-depleted T cells, or PBMCs came the material, which was cDNA or gDNA.

The V and J genes are TRBV5-1 and TRBJ2-1, with 8 bases aligning to TRBD2. The sequence derives from a man between 60 and 70 years old with active or convalescent COVID-19. The sequencing input was peripheral blood. Here the CDR3 reads CASSLAAGGNEQFF. Here the CDR3 DNA reads TGCGCCAGCAGCTTGGCGGCGGGAGGCAATGAGCAGTTCTTC.